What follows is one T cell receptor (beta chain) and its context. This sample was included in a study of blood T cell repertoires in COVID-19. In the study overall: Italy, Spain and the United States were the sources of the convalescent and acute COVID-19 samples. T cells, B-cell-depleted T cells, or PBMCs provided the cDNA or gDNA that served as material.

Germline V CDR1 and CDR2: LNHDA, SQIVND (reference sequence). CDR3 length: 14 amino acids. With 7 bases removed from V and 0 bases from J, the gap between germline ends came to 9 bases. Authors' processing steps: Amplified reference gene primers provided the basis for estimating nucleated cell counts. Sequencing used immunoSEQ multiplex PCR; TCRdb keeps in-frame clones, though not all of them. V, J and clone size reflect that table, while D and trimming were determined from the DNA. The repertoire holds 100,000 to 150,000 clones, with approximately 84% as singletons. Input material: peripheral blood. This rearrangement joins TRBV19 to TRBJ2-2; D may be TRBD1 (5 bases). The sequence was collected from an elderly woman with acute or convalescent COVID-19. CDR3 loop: CASKQVANTGELFF. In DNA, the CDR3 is TGTGCCAGTAAACAGGTCGCGAACACCGGGGAGCTGTTTTTT.